These T cell receptor beta chains were read from a single sample in a study of memory CD4+ T cells and cytomegalovirus serostatus. Profiled with immunoSEQ multiplex PCR; TCRdb holds only in-frame clones, not every one. The table has 45,000 to 60,000 clones, more than 70% seen once. Sequencing was carried out using memory CD4+ T cells from blood. Receptors were obtained from an adult in good health and CMV-seropositive. Each CDR3 is given with its conserved first and last residue. Each record gives: D gene, clone size, V gene, J gene, CDR3 protein, CDR3 DNA. D genes are given only for firm matches. Clone size is shown for a subset of rows, as once, few, many or a class of expanded clone.

D: .; size: .; V: TRBV28; J: TRBJ2-7; CDR3: CASRIPDGYEQYF; DNA: TGTGCCAGCAGGATCCCTGACGGATACGAGCAGTACTTC
D: TRBD2; size: once; V: TRBV2; J: TRBJ2-3; CDR3: CASSAGTSTQYF; DNA: TGTGCCAGCAGCGCCGGGACTAGCACGCAGTATTTT
D: .; size: .; V: TRBV28; J: TRBJ1-2; CDR3: CATFGQTNNYGYTF; DNA: TGTGCCACTTTTGGCCAGACCAATAACTATGGCTACACCTTC
D: TRBD2; size: .; V: TRBV2; J: TRBJ2-2; CDR3: CASSSTSGATGELFF; DNA: TGTGCCAGCAGTTCGACTAGCGGAGCTACCGGGGAGCTGTTTTTT
D: TRBD1; size: .; V: TRBV5-1; J: TRBJ2-5; CDR3: CASRRTGDAQETQYF; DNA: TGCGCCAGCAGGAGGACAGGGGATGCCCAAGAGACCCAGTACTTC
D: TRBD1; size: .; V: TRBV5-1; J: TRBJ2-3; CDR3: CASSFGDRDLSTDTQYF; DNA: TGCGCCAGCAGCTTTGGGGACAGGGACCTCAGCACAGATACGCAGTATTTT
D: .; size: .; V: TRBV2; J: TRBJ2-7; CDR3: CASSGQAPLYEQYF; DNA: TGTGCCAGCAGTGGACAGGCGCCCCTTTACGAGCAGTACTTC
D: .; size: .; V: TRBV2; J: TRBJ1-3; CDR3: CASSPSQGRGSGNTIYF; DNA: TGTGCCAGCAGTCCTAGCCAGGGACGGGGCTCTGGAAACACCATATATTTT
D: .; size: .; V: TRBV27; J: TRBJ1-5; CDR3: CASSLEGTRGPQHF; DNA: TGTGCCAGCAGTTTAGAGGGGACTCGTGGGCCCCAGCATTTT
D: TRBD2; size: few; V: TRBV9; J: TRBJ2-2; CDR3: CASSPRWSSGRTTNTGELFF; DNA: TGTGCCAGCAGCCCCCGGTGGTCTAGCGGGAGAACCACGAACACCGGGGAGCTGTTTTTT
D: .; size: .; V: TRBV4-2; J: TRBJ1-1; CDR3: CASSQLDRLGTEAFF; DNA: TGTGCCAGCAGCCAATTGGACAGATTGGGCACTGAAGCTTTCTTT
D: .; size: .; V: TRBV7-2; J: TRBJ2-5; CDR3: CASSFSTTRETQYF; DNA: TGTGCCAGCAGCTTCTCCACCACCCGGGAGACCCAGTACTTC
D: .; size: .; V: TRBV4-2; J: TRBJ1-2; CDR3: CASSQDSTGRNYGYTF; DNA: TGTGCCAGCAGCCAAGATAGCACTGGCCGTAACTATGGCTACACCTTC
D: .; size: .; V: TRBV7-3; J: TRBJ1-2; CDR3: CASSLTGGQGGYGYTF; DNA: TGTGCCAGCAGCTTAACGGGGGGTCAGGGAGGCTATGGCTACACCTTC
D: .; size: .; V: TRBV6-6; J: TRBJ1-2; CDR3: CASRSRDIYYGYTF; DNA: TGTGCCAGCAGATCCCGCGACATTTACTATGGCTACACCTTC
D: TRBD2; size: .; V: TRBV7-9; J: TRBJ2-1; CDR3: CASRLTSGGLNEQFF; DNA: TGTGCCAGCAGACTGACTAGCGGGGGGTTAAATGAGCAGTTCTTC
D: .; size: .; V: TRBV19; J: TRBJ1-1; CDR3: CASSIQGGDTEAFF; DNA: TGTGCCAGTAGTATACAGGGTGGTGACACTGAAGCTTTCTTT
D: .; size: .; V: TRBV4-3; J: TRBJ2-1; CDR3: CASSRGLYNEQFF; DNA: TGCGCCAGCAGCCGGGGACTTTACAATGAGCAGTTCTTC
D: .; size: .; V: TRBV2; J: TRBJ1-3; CDR3: CASRSGVNSGNTIYF; DNA: TGTGCCAGCCGTTCAGGGGTAAACTCTGGAAACACCATATATTTT
D: .; size: .; V: TRBV7-8; J: TRBJ1-4; CDR3: CASSGARRGLGNEKLFF; DNA: TGTGCCAGCAGCGGAGCTCGTAGGGGTCTGGGTAATGAAAAACTGTTTTTT
D: TRBD1; size: once; V: TRBV2; J: TRBJ2-2; CDR3: CASSSPGTVTGELFF; DNA: TGTGCCAGCAGTTCCCCCGGGACAGTCACCGGGGAGCTGTTTTTT
D: .; size: .; V: TRBV6-5; J: TRBJ1-2; CDR3: CATSPRDVIYYGYTF; DNA: TGTGCCACCTCCCCCCGGGACGTAATCTACTATGGCTACACCTTC
D: TRBD2; size: .; V: TRBV19; J: TRBJ2-1; CDR3: CASSIASGAHNEQFF; DNA: TGTGCCAGTAGTATCGCTAGCGGGGCCCACAATGAGCAGTTCTTC
D: .; size: .; V: TRBV7-2; J: TRBJ1-2; CDR3: CASSLGKLGYTF; DNA: TGTGCCAGCAGCTTAGGGAAATTGGGCTACACCTTC
D: .; size: .; V: TRBV6-6; J: TRBJ1-4; CDR3: CASSSSGNEKLFF; DNA: TGTGCCAGCAGTTCGTCCGGGAACGAAAAACTGTTTTTT
D: .; size: .; V: TRBV2; J: TRBJ2-4; CDR3: CASSEGAGLAKNIQYF; DNA: TGTGCCAGCAGTGAAGGAGCGGGTCTAGCCAAAAACATTCAGTACTTC
D: .; size: .; V: TRBV7-2; J: TRBJ1-1; CDR3: CASSPSRVNTEAFF; DNA: TGTGCCAGCAGCCCGTCGAGGGTGAACACTGAAGCTTTCTTT
D: TRBD1; size: .; V: TRBV4-1; J: TRBJ2-2; CDR3: CASNKPGQGNTGELFF; DNA: TGCGCCAGCAATAAACCGGGACAGGGGAACACCGGGGAGCTGTTTTTT
D: .; size: .; V: TRBV2; J: TRBJ2-7; CDR3: CASSDWGLHEQYF; DNA: TGTGCCAGCAGTGACTGGGGGCTCCACGAGCAGTACTTC
D: .; size: .; V: TRBV4-3; J: TRBJ1-2; CDR3: CASSQGVGSLNYGYTF; DNA: TGCGCCAGCAGCCAAGGGGTGGGCAGCCTTAACTATGGCTACACCTTC
D: .; size: .; V: TRBV28; J: TRBJ1-5; CDR3: CASCYSREPQHF; DNA: TGTGCCAGCTGTTACTCCAGGGAGCCCCAGCATTTT
D: .; size: .; V: TRBV6-5; J: TRBJ1-3; CDR3: CASSATDYSGNTIYF; DNA: TGTGCCAGCAGTGCGACAGATTACTCTGGAAACACCATATATTTT
D: .; size: .; V: TRBV5-4; J: TRBJ1-3; CDR3: CASNTYPQSGNTIYF; DNA: TGTGCCAGCAACACTTACCCCCAATCTGGAAACACCATATATTTT
D: TRBD2; size: .; V: TRBV19; J: TRBJ2-3; CDR3: CASSLSSGTPVAQYF; DNA: TGTGCCAGTAGTCTTTCTAGCGGGACCCCCGTTGCGCAGTATTTT
D: .; size: .; V: TRBV27; J: TRBJ1-1; CDR3: CASSFYADSPAFF; DNA: TGTGCCAGCAGTTTTTACGCGGACAGCCCAGCTTTCTTT
D: .; size: .; V: TRBV7-2; J: TRBJ1-2; CDR3: CASSLVTAGPTYGYTF; DNA: TGTGCCAGCAGCTTAGTTACGGCCGGACCAACATATGGCTACACCTTC
D: TRBD2; size: once; V: TRBV7-2; J: TRBJ2-3; CDR3: CASSLGTSGSSTDTQYF; DNA: TGTGCCAGCAGCTTAGGGACTAGCGGGAGTAGCACAGATACGCAGTATTTT
D: TRBD2; size: .; V: TRBV10-3; J: TRBJ2-5; CDR3: CAISVAGADETQYF; DNA: TGTGCCATCAGTGTGGCGGGAGCGGATGAGACCCAGTACTTC
D: .; size: .; V: TRBV6-5; J: TRBJ1-2; CDR3: CASSQRDGYGYTF; DNA: TGTGCCAGCAGTCAAAGGGACGGCTATGGCTACACCTTC
D: .; size: .; V: TRBV4-1; J: TRBJ1-1; CDR3: CASSQEVRGRTEAFF; DNA: TGCGCCAGCAGCCAAGAGGTGCGGGGGCGAACTGAAGCTTTCTTT
D: .; size: medium-sized; V: TRBV25-1; J: TRBJ2-7; CDR3: CASSEQGALYEQYF; DNA: TGTGCCAGCAGTGAACAGGGTGCCCTGTACGAGCAGTACTTC